The T cell receptor (beta chain) described here comes from a study of T cells in tuberculosis. Study as a whole: This South African cohort compared adolescents with or without latent tuberculosis against adults with active tuberculosis. Study outcomes and limitations: Shorter CDR3-alpha in active tuberculosis partly drove smaller distances. Active tuberculosis alpha repertoires lay closer to GMM-specific TCRs than controls'. Cases with active tuberculosis were adults, while controls were adolescents.

Sequenced by immunoSEQ multiplex PCR; TCRdb stores in-frame clones only, minus some. The table lists under 40,000 clones, about nine tenths of them singletons, with about 2.2% in the top ten. This CDR3 spans 14 amino acids. CDR1 and CDR2 (germline): LGHNA, YSLEER. V was trimmed by 0 bases and J by 1 base, leaving 5 bases between them. Notes on this clone: Its antigen is as yet unknown.

Sequencing was performed on PBMCs. The origin of this receptor is a donor between 5 and 29 years old with latent tuberculosis or without tuberculosis infection. The chain employs TRBV4-3 and TRBJ2-3; D is unresolved. CDR3 sequence reads: CASSQEPGTDTQYF. CDR3 coding DNA: TGCGCCAGCAGCCAAGAGCCAGGCACAGATACGCAGTATTTT.